This T cell receptor (beta chain) is from a study of blood T cell repertoires in COVID-19. Germline CDR1 reads SEHNR; CDR2 reads FQNEAQ (reference sequence). The CDR3 consists of 15 residues. The V and J ends lost 1 base and 3 bases respectively, with 12 bases between them. Libraries were prepared by immunoSEQ multiplex PCR; TCRdb keeps only in-frame clonotypes and omits some of them. The sample carries about 76,000 clones, 80% to 90% recorded once. This TCR was sampled from a woman aged 55-70 years with acute or convalescent COVID-19. The sample taken for sequencing was peripheral blood. This rearrangement joins TRBV7-9 to TRBJ1-2, with D perhaps matching TRBD1 (5 bases). The CDR3 coding sequence is TGTGCCAGCAGCTTAGTCGCGACAGTTTACTATGGCTACACCTTC. Its protein product is CASSLVATVYYGYTF.